This TCR beta chain is drawn from a study of shared clonotypes between healthy human individuals. Trimming pared 0 bases from V and 10 bases from J, leaving 14 bases between. In germline, CDR1 is SGDLS, CDR2 YYNGEE. The CDR3 is 13 amino acids. The assay was carried out at the deep level. Per the original data handling: Junction-only sequences without quality scores were provided by ImmunoSEQ, so filtering was different. Produced via immunoSEQ multiplex PCR; TCRdb's table is partial and in-frame only. V and J calls and clone size come straight from that table; D and trimming were deduced from the DNA. The table records some 470,000 clones, 70% to 80% of them present only once.

This clonotype originated in a woman aged 40 to 50 in good health. Some clones in this sample may be carry-over from other donors' samples. V usage is TRBV9 and J usage is TRBJ2-7, with no clear D. Specimen: PBMCs. CDR3 amino acids: CASSVAETTRQYF. CDR3 nucleotide sequence: TGTGCCAGCAGCGTAGCGGAAACTACCCGACAGTACTTC.